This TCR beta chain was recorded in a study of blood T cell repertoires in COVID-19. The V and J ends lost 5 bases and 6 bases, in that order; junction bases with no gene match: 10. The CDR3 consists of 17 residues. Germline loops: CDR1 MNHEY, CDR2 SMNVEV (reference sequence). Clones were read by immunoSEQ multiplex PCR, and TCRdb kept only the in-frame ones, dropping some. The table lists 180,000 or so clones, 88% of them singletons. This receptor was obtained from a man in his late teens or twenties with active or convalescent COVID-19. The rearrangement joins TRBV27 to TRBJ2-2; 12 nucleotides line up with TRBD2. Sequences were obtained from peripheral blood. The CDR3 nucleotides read TGTGCCAGCAGTCCTCCCCCTAGCGGGAGGGCAGCCGGGGAGCTGTTTTTT. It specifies CASSPPPSGRAAGELFF.